The clone carrying this TCR beta chain was recorded only once. At one end the junction does not follow the germline gene, possibly because of a read error. Measured with immunoSEQ multiplex PCR; TCRdb has only the in-frame clones, and not every one. The top ten clones hold 2% to 3% of a sample with more than 95,000 clones, 88% of them seen once. The CDR3 runs 13 residues. CDR1 is WNHNN and CDR2 is SYGVQD in the germline V gene (reference sequence). This sample is part of a study of control samples from healthy donors and cancer patients. This TCR came from a woman between 65 and 79 years old in good health. The sequencing sample was made of blood. The rearrangement links TRBV10-1 to TRBJ1-6, with D tentatively TRBD1 (5 bases). The CDR3 sequence is CASRESGDSPLHF. CDR3 in DNA: TGCGCCAGCAGAGAGTCGGGGGACTCACCCCTCCACTTT.